The 10 T cell receptor beta chains listed next were all sequenced from one sample in a study of human versus mouse CDR3 diversity and MHC coevolution. The assay was immunoSEQ multiplex PCR, and TCRdb's table has in-frame clones only and misses some. The sample records about 83,000 clones, roughly 92% being singletons. Sequenced: naive CD4+ T cells from blood. Subset specified: CD45RO-negative CD62L-positive naive CD4 T cells. These receptors were collected from a person between 25 and 70 years old in good health.

The CDR3 coding sequence is TGTGCCAGCAGTGAAAAGCCTAACTATGGCTACACCTTC. Translating gives CASSEKPNYGYTF. The rearrangement links TRBV2 to TRBJ1-2; no reliable D call. Looked up from germline, CDR1 is SNHLY and CDR2 is FYNNEI. V was clipped by 2 bases and J by 0 bases, with 4 bases between them. This CDR3 is 13 amino acids long.

This clone was counted once. The chain joins TRBV5-1 to TRBJ2-7; TRBD1 might be the D (5 bases). Germline loops: CDR1 SGHRS, CDR2 YFSETQ. The CDR3 is 14 amino acids. Trimming cost V 4 bases and J 0 bases, with 11 bases left between them. CDR3 bases: TGCGCCAGCAGCGCACAAGGGGCCTCCTACGAGCAGTACTTC. Translating it yields CASSAQGASYEQYF.

The chain uses TRBV7-2 and TRBJ2-5; TRBD1 agrees at 7 bases. J was trimmed by 4 bases and V by 5 bases; bases with no gene match: 1. The CDR3 sequence is 12 residues long. Germline lookup yields CDR1 SGHTA and CDR2 FQGNSA. The CDR3 is CASSQGVETQYF. CDR3 sequence (DNA): TGTGCCAGCAGCCAGGGGGTAGAGACCCAGTACTTC.

CDR3 sequence: CASSPPRTGMSNEKLFF. CDR3 DNA: TGTGCCAGCTCACCACCCAGGACAGGGATGTCTAATGAAAAACTGTTTTTT. The chain carries TRBV18 and TRBJ1-4; TRBD1 aligns across 8 bases. CDR3 length: 17 amino acids. Germline V gives CDR1 KGHSH, CDR2 LQKENI. V gave up 0 bases and J gave up 3 bases; unmatched junction bases: 6.

In this sample, this clone turned up once. The chain combines TRBV5-4 with TRBJ2-2; D might be TRBD2 (6 bases). The CDR3 has 17 amino acids. V shed 0 bases and J shed 0 bases, with 12 bases lying between them. The germline CDR1 and CDR2 sequences are SGHNT and YYREEE (reference sequence). CDR3 in amino acids: CASSLAAGSSNTGELFF. CDR3 bases: TGTGCCAGCAGCTTGGCTGCCGGGAGCTCGAACACCGGGGAGCTGTTTTTT.

V usage is TRBV19 and J usage is TRBJ2-7; D gene ambiguous. Germline values: CDR1 LNHDA, CDR2 SQIVND (reference sequence). V was shortened by 7 bases and J by 0 bases, with 13 bases between the two germline ends. The CDR3 contains 14 residues. Here the CDR3 DNA reads TGTGCCAGTACCGATGAGTCGGTCTCCTACGAGCAGTACTTC. Protein product: CASTDESVSYEQYF. Full variable domain (outside the CDR3, taken from reference TRBV19 and TRBJ2-7): DGGITQSPKYLFRKEGQNVTLSCEQNLNHDAMYWYRQDPGQGLRLIYYSQIVNDFQKGDIAEGYSVSREKKESFPLTVTSAQKNPTAFYLCASTDESVSYEQYFGPGTRLTVT.

The chain joins TRBV6-6 to TRBJ2-7; 12 bases are a match to TRBD1. The CDR3 has 14 residues. V shed 6 bases and J 6 bases; nucleotides not matched to a gene: 6. The V gene's germline CDR1 is MNHNY and CDR2 SVGAGI (reference sequence). The CDR3 coding sequence is TGTGCCAGCAGGCCGGGACAGGGGGCTTTCGAGCAGTACTTC. It encodes CASRPGQGAFEQYF.

The chain uses TRBV27 and TRBJ1-5; possible D gene TRBD1, 5 bases. Between the trimmed V and J ends, which lost 5 bases and 3 bases, there was a span of 8 bases. CDR1 is MNHEY and CDR2 is SMNVEV in the germline V gene (reference sequence). CDR3 length: 13 amino acids. DNA for the CDR3: TGTGCCAGCAGTGGGGGGATCAATCAGCCCCAGCATTTT. Translated, it gives CASSGGINQPQHF.

The chain recombines TRBV5-6 with TRBJ1-2; D uncertain. The CDR3 extends over 13 amino acids. In germline, CDR1 is SGHDT, CDR2 YYEEEE. V lost 0 bases and J 7 bases, leaving 10 bases between the germline ends. DNA of the CDR3: TGTGCCAGCAGCTTGGAATCGTTCGGTGGCTACACCTTC. Amino acids: CASSLESFGGYTF. Filled out from reference TRBV5-6 and TRBJ1-2, the complete variable domain reads DAGVTQSPTHLIKTRGQQVTLRCSPKSGHDTVSWYQQALGQGPQFIFQYYEEEERQRGNFPDRFSGHQFPNYSSELNVNALLLGDSALYLCASSLESFGGYTFGSGTRLTVV.

The chain combines TRBV5-6 with TRBJ2-2; 7 bases are a match to TRBD1. The trim removed 2 bases at V and 4 bases at J, leaving 8 bases unmatched. Germline V CDR1 and CDR2: SGHDT, YYEEEE. This CDR3 is built from 16 residues. The CDR3 spells CASSFGTVFGTGELFF. DNA of the CDR3: TGTGCCAGCAGCTTCGGGACAGTTTTTGGCACCGGGGAGCTGTTTTTT.